The 25 T cell receptor beta chains listed next were all sequenced from one sample in a study of identical twins. One entry per CDR3 protein, called by TCRdb with MiXCR from the 5' RACE reads. The table has 300,000 to 400,000 distinct CDR3 sequences, 9% to 15% seen once. These data also formed part of another study, on yellow fever vaccine responses in identical twins.

Sequenced input: CD8+ T cells sorted from blood. These receptors were taken from a woman aged 18-35 years in good health.

The chain has TRBV4-2 and TRBJ2-7; 7 bases match TRBD2. This CDR3 spans 16 amino acids. CDR1 and CDR2 from the germline V gene are LGHNA and YNFKEQ. V dropped 4 bases and J dropped 0; count of bases not matched to a gene: 9. The CDR3 DNA reads TGTGCCAGCAGCCCATCCGGCGGGAGAAGCTCCTACGAGCAGTACTTC. It encodes CASSPSGGRSSYEQYF.

This clonotype was counted ten times or more. The V and J genes are TRBV4-2 and TRBJ2-1, with 10 bases lining up with TRBD2. This CDR3 is 19 amino acids long. Germline values: CDR1 LGHNA, CDR2 YNFKEQ. V was clipped by 3 bases and J by 3 bases; unmatched bases: 14. CDR3 sequence (DNA): TGTGCCAGCAGCCACTCTCCTAGCGGGAGAGCCAACGTCTACAATGAGCAGTTCTTC. It specifies CASSHSPSGRANVYNEQFF.

This clonotype was picked up many times. The rearrangement uses TRBV4-1 and TRBJ1-5; tentative D call: TRBD1 (6 bases). Trimming removed 3 bases at V and 4 bases at J, with 10 bases between. Germline CDR1 and CDR2: MGHRA and YSYEKL. CDR3 length equals 14 residues. CDR3 DNA: TGCGCCAGCAGCCATCGCCAGGGGAATCAGCCCCAGCATTTT. It yields the protein CASSHRQGNQPQHF.

This clonotype was recorded many times. The V gene is TRBV6-1, the J gene TRBJ2-5; 8 bases agree with TRBD1. V lost 6 bases and J lost 1; bases outside the gene matches: 7. CDR1 and CDR2 from the germline V gene are MNHNS and SASEGT. The CDR3 spans 15 residues. Here the CDR3 reads CASRTGAGVQETQYF. CDR3 DNA: TGTGCCAGCAGGACAGGGGCTGGGGTCCAAGAGACCCAGTACTTC.

The chain is built from TRBV27 and TRBJ2-7; 7 bases match TRBD2. J was trimmed by 7 bases and V by 8 bases; bases with no gene match: 8. CDR3 length equals 12 residues. In germline, CDR1 is MNHEY, CDR2 SMNVEV (reference sequence). The CDR3, as DNA: TGTGCCAGCCGGGGGGATTACAGAGAGCAGTACTTC. This gives the protein CASRGDYREQYF.

This clonotype was observed a few times. This chain connects TRBV20-1 to TRBJ2-5; 7 nucleotides line up with TRBD1. V was pared by 0 bases and J by 3 bases, with 7 bases of the junction left unmatched. The V gene's germline CDR1 is DFQATT and CDR2 SNEGSKA (reference sequence). This CDR3 contains 15 residues. The CDR3, as DNA: TGCAGTGCTAGAGATGGGGACAGAGTCGAAGAGACCCAGTACTTC. Amino acid sequence: CSARDGDRVEETQYF.

This clonotype was observed at least ten times. The J gene is TRBJ2-2, the V gene TRBV15; possibly TRBD2 for D (5 bases). The CDR3 spans 14 residues. The germline V gene has CDR1 LNHNV and CDR2 YYDKDF (reference sequence). V was shortened by 5 bases and J by 3 bases, with 10 bases between the two germline ends. CDR3: CATSPGDHTGELFF. The CDR3 DNA reads TGTGCCACCAGCCCCGGGGATCACACCGGGGAGCTGTTTTTT. Full variable domain (rest looked up from reference TRBV15 and TRBJ2-2): DAMVIQNPRYQVTQFGKPVTLSCSQTLNHNVMYWYQQKSSQAPKLLFHYYDKDFNNEADTPDNFQSRRPNTSFCFLDIRSPGLGDTAMYLCATSPGDHTGELFFGEGSRLTVL.

V gene TRBV4-1 combines with J gene TRBJ2-3, with TRBD2 identical over 10 bases. Per germline, CDR1 MGHRA and CDR2 YSYEKL. With 5 bases clipped from V and 0 bases from J, the junction kept 8 bases outside the gene matches. This CDR3 contains 17 residues. The CDR3 here is CASSARVAGGSTDTQYF. For the CDR3, the DNA is TGCGCCAGCAGCGCCCGGGTAGCGGGAGGTAGCACAGATACGCAGTATTTT.

This clonotype has only a few counts. The genes are TRBV12-5 and TRBJ2-1; D remains unclear. The CDR3 is 13 residues long. V lost 1 base and J lost 9, with 10 bases in between. In germline, CDR1 is LGHNT, CDR2 FRNRAP. As DNA, the CDR3 is TGTGCTAGTGGTTTGGGGGTGTGGCTTGAGCAGTTCTTC. This encodes CASGLGVWLEQFF.

This clonotype was counted many times. An end of the junction does not agree with germline; a read error may underlie this. The rearrangement uses TRBV5-1 and TRBJ1-1; D is unclear. The CDR3 extends over 12 amino acids. CDR1 is SGHRS and CDR2 is YFSETQ in the germline V gene. Here the CDR3 DNA reads TGTGCCAGCAGTTTGGGGTACACTGAAGCTTTCTTT. As protein: CASSLGYTEAFF. Based on the CDR3 plus reference TRBV5-1 and TRBJ1-1, the full variable domain is KAGVTQTPRYLIKTRGQQVTLSCSPISGHRSVSWYQQTPGQGLQFLFEYFSETQRNKGNFPGRFSGRQFSNSRSEMNVSTLELGDSALYLCASSLGYTEAFFGQGTRLTVV.

This clonotype was counted between two and nine times. This rearrangement joins TRBV4-1 to TRBJ2-1; D is possibly TRBD1 (5 bases). V was cut by 1 base and J by 0 bases, with 13 bases left in between. This CDR3 is built from 17 residues. CDR1 and CDR2 from the germline V gene are MGHRA and YSYEKL. In DNA form, the CDR3 reads TGCGCCAGCAGCCAAGGCAGACAGCTAACCTCCTACAATGAGCAGTTCTTC. Encoded protein: CASSQGRQLTSYNEQFF.

V is TRBV4-2 and J is TRBJ2-1; 10 bases agree with TRBD2. The CDR3 contains 16 residues. After removal of 1 base from V and 10 bases from J, the junction contained 10 bases not matched to a gene. Germline assignment: CDR1 LGHNA and CDR2 YNFKEQ. As DNA, the CDR3 is TGTGCCAGCAGCCAAGGGACTAGCGGAACTCCCGGGGAGCAGTTCTTC. Translating gives CASSQGTSGTPGEQFF.

Comment on this clonotype: A read error may explain this, as a much larger clone is one base away. The chain uses TRBV7-9 and TRBJ2-1; D might be TRBD1 (5 bases). Germline V gives CDR1 SEHNR, CDR2 FQNEAQ (reference sequence). There are 14 residues in the CDR3. The CDR3 loop is CASSFEQGQNELFF. CDR3 nucleotides: TGTGCCAGCAGCTTCGAGCAGGGTCAGAATGAGCTGTTCTTC.

This clonotype was counted a few times. The chain uses TRBV7-6 and TRBJ2-7; TRBD2 aligns across 10 bases. From germline, CDR1 is SGHVS and CDR2 FNYEAQ. Unmatched junction bases numbered 15, after V lost 8 bases and J lost 5 bases. This CDR3 has 16 amino acids. The CDR3 is CASGVRAGTSVHEQYF. CDR3 nucleotide sequence: TGTGCCAGCGGCGTCCGAGCCGGGACTAGCGTCCACGAGCAGTACTTC.

V is TRBV23-1 and J is TRBJ2-1; D possibly corresponds to TRBD1 (7 bases). TRBV23-1 is noted as an ORF with a role that remains uncertain. The CDR3 is made up of 16 amino acids. Trimming stripped 4 bases from V and 5 bases from J, with 18 bases between. This CDR3 is CASSLAGTAKDNEQFF. The CDR3 coding sequence is TGCGCCAGCAGTCTGGCGGGGACAGCAAAGGACAATGAGCAGTTCTTC.

The CDR3 here is CASSIDGGGNEQFF. CDR3 nucleotides: TGTGCCAGTAGTATAGATGGGGGGGGAAATGAGCAGTTCTTC. The V call is TRBV19, the J call TRBJ2-1, with 7 nucleotides matching TRBD2. J was trimmed by 7 bases and V by 0 bases; bases with no gene match: 3. Germline CDR1 is LNHDA and CDR2 is SQIVND (reference sequence). This CDR3 has 14 residues.

This clonotype has only a few counts. The chain has TRBV5-1 and TRBJ2-1; possibly TRBD1 for D (7 bases). The CDR3 runs 15 residues. Germline CDR1 and CDR2: SGHRS and YFSETQ. V gave up 2 bases and J gave up 5 bases, with 14 bases separating them. CDR3 nucleotides: TGCGCCAGCAGCTTACAGGGGCGGGAAGACAATGAGCAGTTCTTC. Translating it yields CASSLQGREDNEQFF.

The genes are TRBV28 and TRBJ2-1, with a weak D call TRBD2 (6 bases). There are 16 residues in the CDR3. V was shortened by 3 bases and J by 2 bases, with 14 bases between the two germline ends. Germline CDR1 MDHEN, CDR2 SYDVKM. Written as DNA, the CDR3 is TGTGCCAGCAGTTTGTTTGGCGGAGGGACCTACAATGAGCAGTTCTTC. This translates into CASSLFGGGTYNEQFF.

The DNA of the CDR3 is TGTGCCAGCAGTTACCCCGAGGCCCAGTACTTC. Residues: CASSYPEAQYF. This chain connects TRBV6-2 or TRBV6-3 to TRBJ2-5, with D hard to call. CDR3 length: 11 residues. The germline gives CDR1 MNHEY, CDR2 SVGEGT. Trimming left V 2 bases short and J 9 bases short, with 7 bases between.

The chain combines TRBV4-1 with TRBJ1-2, with 9 positions matching TRBD1. This CDR3 has 15 amino acids. The ends lost 0 bases at V and 8 bases at J; junction bases unmatched: 7. Germline CDR1 MGHRA, CDR2 YSYEKL. The CDR3 is CASSQEGGTGWGYTF. The DNA of the CDR3 is TGCGCCAGCAGCCAAGAAGGGGGGACAGGGTGGGGCTACACCTTC.

This clonotype has more than one count but fewer than ten. The V gene is TRBV4-1, the J gene TRBJ2-3; 10 nucleotides agree with TRBD2. Per germline, CDR1 MGHRA and CDR2 YSYEKL. Trimming took 2 bases from V and 2 from J; bases not matched to a gene: 4. The CDR3 length is 16 residues. The CDR3 sequence: CASSQSTSGATDTQYF. CDR3 DNA sequence: TGCGCCAGCAGCCAAAGTACTAGCGGGGCCACAGATACGCAGTATTTT.

The rearrangement joins TRBV7-9 to TRBJ1-2, with TRBD1 identical over 7 bases. This CDR3 spans 15 amino acids. Looked up from germline, CDR1 is SEHNR and CDR2 is FQNEAQ (reference sequence). V shed 3 bases and J 5 bases; nucleotides not matched to a gene: 9. The CDR3: CASSFLGQEGYGYTF. The CDR3 DNA is TGTGCCAGCAGCTTCCTCGGACAGGAGGGGTATGGCTACACCTTC.

This clonotype was observed a few times. The rearrangement links TRBV24-1 to TRBJ2-2; D possibly corresponds to TRBD2 (6 bases). Germline assignment: CDR1 KGHDR and CDR2 SFDVKD. Deletions cut 1 base from V and 0 bases from J, with 11 bases between. The CDR3 contains 17 residues. The CDR3 loop is CATSDLFGTANTGELFF. CDR3 sequence (DNA): TGTGCCACCAGTGATTTATTCGGGACTGCGAACACCGGGGAGCTGTTTTTT.

This clonotype was seen a few times. The rearrangement uses TRBV13 and TRBJ2-1; tentative D call: TRBD2 (5 bases). Germline CDR1 and CDR2: PRHDT and FYEKMQ (reference sequence). The V gene lost 4 bases and the J gene lost 7 bases, with 14 bases spanning the gap. The CDR3 length is 14 residues. The CDR3 is CASSSTYSVNEQFF. CDR3 DNA sequence: TGTGCCAGCAGCTCAACCTATAGCGTGAATGAGCAGTTCTTC.

This clonotype came up a few times. The rearrangement links TRBV7-8 to TRBJ2-5; maybe TRBD1 (5 bases). The CDR3 contains 13 residues. Germline V gene sequence: CDR1 SGHVS, CDR2 FQNEAQ. With 5 bases removed from V and 5 bases from J, the gap between germline ends came to 12 bases. The CDR3 here is CASSPSAGETQYF. CDR3 in DNA: TGTGCCAGCAGCCCCAGTGCAGGGGAGACCCAGTACTTC.